A selection of T cell receptor beta chains follows, all from one sample in a study of shared clonotypes between healthy human individuals. Using immunoSEQ multiplex PCR, the repertoire was profiled, and TCRdb retains in-frame clones only, with some absent. The repertoire consists of some 240,000 clones, with 60% to 80% occurring once and the leading ten covering more than 9.5%. Sequences were obtained from memory CD4+ T cells sorted from blood. The receptors come from a man aged 25-40 years in good health. Each CDR3 is given with its conserved first and last residue. The D gene is left open where the match is weak. Where a row states a size, it is once, few, many or the class of an expanded clone; other rows omit it.

TRBD2 TRBJ2-3 . TRBV5-1 CASSPDPVGLAGEYF TGCGCCAGCAGCCCTGATCCCGTCGGGCTAGCGGGAGAGTATTTT
TRBD2 TRBJ2-3 . TRBV5-6 CASSTGLGGTDTQYF TGTGCCAGCAGCACGGGACTAGGAGGCACAGATACGCAGTATTTT
. TRBJ2-5 . TRBV5-1 CASSDGHFQETQYF TGCGCCAGCAGCGACGGACACTTTCAAGAGACCCAGTACTTC
. TRBJ1-1 . TRBV28 CASSPLGRLEAFF TGTGCCAGCAGTCCTTTGGGGCGTCTTGAAGCTTTCTTT
TRBD2 TRBJ2-1 . TRBV9 CASSVNYGGRDDEQFF TGTGCCAGCAGCGTAAACTATGGGGGGAGGGATGATGAGCAGTTCTTC
. TRBJ2-7 . TRBV15 CATSRAGQSDEQYF TGTGCCACCAGCAGAGCCGGACAGAGCGACGAGCAGTACTTC
. TRBJ2-2 . TRBV6-1 CATKRTGELFF TGTGCCACTAAGAGGACCGGGGAGCTGTTTTTT
TRBD2 TRBJ2-1 . TRBV7-3 CASSLNSGIYNEQFF TGTGCCAGCAGCTTAAATAGCGGGATATACAATGAGCAGTTCTTC
. TRBJ2-5 . TRBV7-8 CASSFSRLVFETQYF TGTGCCAGCAGCTTCTCTAGGTTAGTTTTCGAGACCCAGTACTTC
. TRBJ2-2 . TRBV28 CASSFYTGELFF TGTGCCAGCAGTTTCTACACCGGGGAGCTGTTTTTT
TRBD1 TRBJ2-4 few TRBV7-2 CASSLAGGSNIQYF TGTGCCAGCAGCTTAGCAGGGGGCTCAAACATTCAGTACTTC
. TRBJ2-1 . TRBV18 CASSPPVSPRSLSSEQFF TGTGCCAGCTCACCACCGGTTAGCCCTAGATCCCTCAGTAGTGAGCAGTTCTTC
TRBD1 TRBJ1-5 . TRBV4-1 CASSRQGGNQPQHF TGCGCCAGCAGCCGACAGGGCGGCAATCAGCCCCAGCATTTT
TRBD1 TRBJ2-1 . TRBV18 CASSPSGTGGGNEQFF TGTGCCAGCTCACCATCCGGGACAGGGGGCGGGAATGAGCAGTTCTTC
. TRBJ2-7 . TRBV20-1 CSAQKHDEQYF TGCAGTGCCCAGAAGCACGACGAGCAGTACTTC
. TRBJ2-3 . TRBV11-3 CASFFVRSSTDTQYF TGTGCCAGCTTCTTCGTTCGCTCTAGCACAGATACGCAGTATTTT
. TRBJ2-5 . TRBV5-5 CASSSQTDRVETQYF TGTGCCAGCAGCAGCCAGACAGATAGGGTTGAGACCCAGTACTTC
. TRBJ2-7 . TRBV6-5 CASSSPLSGEQYF TGTGCCAGCAGTTCGCCTCTAAGCGGAGAGCAGTACTTC
. TRBJ1-2 . TRBV4-2 CASSQNSWASDGYTF TGTGCCAGCAGCCAGAATTCGTGGGCCTCAGATGGCTACACCTTC
TRBD1 TRBJ2-7 . TRBV7-2 CASSLVGQGPYEQYF TGTGCCAGCAGCTTAGTGGGACAGGGGCCCTACGAGCAGTACTTC
. TRBJ2-3 . TRBV27 CASSGASDTQYF TGTGCCAGCAGCGGAGCGTCAGATACGCAGTATTTT
TRBD2 TRBJ2-1 once TRBV27 CASSLLAGRGNEQFF TGTGCCAGCAGTTTGCTAGCGGGACGTGGGAATGAGCAGTTCTTC
TRBD2 TRBJ2-1 . TRBV5-4 CASSDQGTSYSNEQFF TGTGCCAGCAGCGACCAGGGGACTAGCTACAGCAATGAGCAGTTCTTC
TRBD2 TRBJ2-1 . TRBV18 CASSHPGLVLNEQFF TGTGCCAGCTCACACCCGGGACTAGTGTTGAATGAGCAGTTCTTC
TRBD2 TRBJ2-3 . TRBV9 CASSVNSGSPDTQYF TGTGCCAGCAGCGTAAATAGCGGGAGTCCAGATACGCAGTATTTT
. TRBJ1-4 once TRBV19 CASSQQAVLNEKLFF TGTGCCAGTAGCCAACAGGCGGTACTTAATGAAAAACTGTTTTTT
. TRBJ2-3 few TRBV7-2 CASSFGTQDTQYF TGTGCCAGCAGCTTTGGGACCCAAGATACGCAGTATTTT